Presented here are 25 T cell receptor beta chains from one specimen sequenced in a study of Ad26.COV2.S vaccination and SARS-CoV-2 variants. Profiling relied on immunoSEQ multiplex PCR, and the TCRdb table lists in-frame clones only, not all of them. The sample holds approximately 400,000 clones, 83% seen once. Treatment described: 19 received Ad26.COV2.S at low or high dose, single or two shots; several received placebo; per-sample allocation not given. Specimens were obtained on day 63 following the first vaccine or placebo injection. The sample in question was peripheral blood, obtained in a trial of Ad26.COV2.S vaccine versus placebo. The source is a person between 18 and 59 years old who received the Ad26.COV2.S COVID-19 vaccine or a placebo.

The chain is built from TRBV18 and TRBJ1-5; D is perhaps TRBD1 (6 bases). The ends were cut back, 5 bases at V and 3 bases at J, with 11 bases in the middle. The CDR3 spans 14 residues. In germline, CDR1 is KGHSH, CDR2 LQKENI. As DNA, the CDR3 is TGTGCCAGCTCAAGAGGACAGCTCAATCAGCCCCAGCATTTT. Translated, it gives CASSRGQLNQPQHF.

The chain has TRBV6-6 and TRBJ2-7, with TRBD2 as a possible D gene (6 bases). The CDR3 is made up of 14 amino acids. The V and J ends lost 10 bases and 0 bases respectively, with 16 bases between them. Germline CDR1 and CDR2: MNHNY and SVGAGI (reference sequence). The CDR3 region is CATREAGSSYEQYF. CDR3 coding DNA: TGTGCCACCCGCGAGGCGGGGAGCTCCTACGAGCAGTACTTC.

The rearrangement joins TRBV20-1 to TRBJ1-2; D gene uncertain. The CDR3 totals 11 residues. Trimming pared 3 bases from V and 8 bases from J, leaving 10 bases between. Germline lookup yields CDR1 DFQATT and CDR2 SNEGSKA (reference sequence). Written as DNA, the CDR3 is TGCAGTGCTAGCGGGGAGGCGGGCTACACCTTC. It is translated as CSASGEAGYTF.

The CDR3 region has the DNA TGTGCCAGCAGTGAGAGGCGTCAGTCGTACGAGCAGTACTTC. Amino acid sequence: CASSERRQSYEQYF. The chain couples TRBV2 to TRBJ2-7; no clear D. V was clipped by 3 bases and J by 4 bases, with 13 bases between them. Germline values: CDR1 SNHLY, CDR2 FYNNEI. The CDR3 has 14 amino acids.

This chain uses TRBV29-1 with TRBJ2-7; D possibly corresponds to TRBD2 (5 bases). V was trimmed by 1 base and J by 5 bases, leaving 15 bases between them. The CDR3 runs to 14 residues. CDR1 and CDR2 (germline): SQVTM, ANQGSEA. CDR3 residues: CSVEGGRGIDEQYF. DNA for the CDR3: TGCAGCGTTGAAGGGGGTCGGGGAATCGACGAGCAGTACTTC.

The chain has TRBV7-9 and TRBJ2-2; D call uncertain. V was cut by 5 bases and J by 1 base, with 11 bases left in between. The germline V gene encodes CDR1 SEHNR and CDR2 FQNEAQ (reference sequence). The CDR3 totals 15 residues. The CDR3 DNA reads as TGTGCCAGCAGCCCGAGGAGTAAGAACACCGGGGAGCTGTTTTTT. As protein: CASSPRSKNTGELFF.

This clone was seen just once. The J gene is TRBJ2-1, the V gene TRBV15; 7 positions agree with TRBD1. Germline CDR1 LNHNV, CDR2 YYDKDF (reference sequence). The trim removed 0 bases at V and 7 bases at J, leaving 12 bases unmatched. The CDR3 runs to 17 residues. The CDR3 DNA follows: TGTGCCACCAGCAGAGATTTTATTTACAGGGGAGTAAATGAGCAGTTCTTC. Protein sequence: CATSRDFIYRGVNEQFF.

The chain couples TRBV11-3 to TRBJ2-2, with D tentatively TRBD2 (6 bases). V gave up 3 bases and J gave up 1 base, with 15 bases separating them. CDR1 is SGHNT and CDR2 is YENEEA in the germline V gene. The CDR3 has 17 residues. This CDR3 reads CASSLGWRDENTGELFF. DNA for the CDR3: TGTGCCAGCAGCTTGGGGTGGCGGGACGAGAACACCGGGGAGCTGTTTTTT.

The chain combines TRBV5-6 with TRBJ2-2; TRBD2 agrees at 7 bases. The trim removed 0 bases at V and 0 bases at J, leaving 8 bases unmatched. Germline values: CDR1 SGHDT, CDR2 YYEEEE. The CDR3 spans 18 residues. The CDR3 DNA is TGTGCCAGCAGCTTGGTGGGTTGGGGAGGGTCGAACACCGGGGAGCTGTTTTTT. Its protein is CASSLVGWGGSNTGELFF.

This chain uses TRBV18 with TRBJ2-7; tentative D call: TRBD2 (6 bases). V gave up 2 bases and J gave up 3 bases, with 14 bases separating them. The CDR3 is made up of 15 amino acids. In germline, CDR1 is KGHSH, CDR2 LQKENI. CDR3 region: CASSPFGGTSYEQYF. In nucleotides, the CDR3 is TGTGCCAGCTCACCATTCGGAGGGACCAGCTACGAGCAGTACTTC.

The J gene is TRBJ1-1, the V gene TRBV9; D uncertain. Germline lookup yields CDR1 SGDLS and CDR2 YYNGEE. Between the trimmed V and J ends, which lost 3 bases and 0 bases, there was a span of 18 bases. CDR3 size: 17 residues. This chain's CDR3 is CASSAGLWMSMNTEAFF. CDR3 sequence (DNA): TGTGCCAGCAGCGCCGGACTCTGGATGTCTATGAACACTGAAGCTTTCTTT.

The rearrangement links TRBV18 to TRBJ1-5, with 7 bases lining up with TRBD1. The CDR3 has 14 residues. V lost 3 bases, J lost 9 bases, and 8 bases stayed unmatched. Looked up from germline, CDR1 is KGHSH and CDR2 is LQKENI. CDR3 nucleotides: TGTGCCAGCTCACCCGACCGCTCAGGGGGGCCCCAGCATTTT. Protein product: CASSPDRSGGPQHF.

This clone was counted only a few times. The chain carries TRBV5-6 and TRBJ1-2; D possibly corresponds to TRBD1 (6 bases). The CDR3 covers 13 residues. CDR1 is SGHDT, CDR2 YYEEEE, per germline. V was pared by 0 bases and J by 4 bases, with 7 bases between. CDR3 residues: CASSLGTAYGYTF. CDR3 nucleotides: TGTGCCAGCAGCTTGGGGACAGCCTATGGCTACACCTTC.

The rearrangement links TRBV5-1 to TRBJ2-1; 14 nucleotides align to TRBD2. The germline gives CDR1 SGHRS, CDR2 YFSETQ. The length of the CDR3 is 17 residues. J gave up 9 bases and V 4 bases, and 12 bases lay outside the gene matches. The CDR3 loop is CASSGLAGGPSDREQFF. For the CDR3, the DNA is TGCGCCAGCAGCGGACTAGCGGGAGGTCCTTCAGACCGTGAGCAGTTCTTC.

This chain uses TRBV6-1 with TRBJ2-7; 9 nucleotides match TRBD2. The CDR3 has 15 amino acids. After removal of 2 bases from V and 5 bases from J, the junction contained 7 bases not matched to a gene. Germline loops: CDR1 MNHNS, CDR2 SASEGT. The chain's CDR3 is CASSESIAGVDEQYF. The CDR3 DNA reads TGTGCCAGCAGTGAATCAATAGCGGGGGTGGACGAGCAGTACTTC.

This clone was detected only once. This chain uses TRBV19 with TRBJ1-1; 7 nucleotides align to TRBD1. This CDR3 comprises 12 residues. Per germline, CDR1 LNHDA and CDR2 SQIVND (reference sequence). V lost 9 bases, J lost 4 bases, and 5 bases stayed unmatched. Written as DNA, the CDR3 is TGTGCCAGCACACAGGGGAGCACTGAAGCTTTCTTT. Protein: CASTQGSTEAFF.

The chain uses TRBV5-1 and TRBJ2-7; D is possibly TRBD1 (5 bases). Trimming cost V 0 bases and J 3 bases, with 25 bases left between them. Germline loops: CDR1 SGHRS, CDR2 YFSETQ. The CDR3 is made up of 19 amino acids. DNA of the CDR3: TGCGCCAGCAGCTTGGGTTTAGGGGCGACGTACGGGCTTAGCTACGAGCAGTACTTC. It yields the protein CASSLGLGATYGLSYEQYF. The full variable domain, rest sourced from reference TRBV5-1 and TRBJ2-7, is KAGVTQTPRYLIKTRGQQVTLSCSPISGHRSVSWYQQTPGQGLQFLFEYFSETQRNKGNFPGRFSGRQFSNSRSEMNVSTLELGDSALYLCASSLGLGATYGLSYEQYFGPGTRLTVT.

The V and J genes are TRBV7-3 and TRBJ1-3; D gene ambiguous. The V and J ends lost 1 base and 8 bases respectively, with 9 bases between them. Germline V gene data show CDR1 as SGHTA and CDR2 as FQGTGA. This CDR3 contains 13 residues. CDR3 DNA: TGTGCCAGCAGCTTAAACGAATGGGACACCATATATTTT. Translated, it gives CASSLNEWDTIYF.

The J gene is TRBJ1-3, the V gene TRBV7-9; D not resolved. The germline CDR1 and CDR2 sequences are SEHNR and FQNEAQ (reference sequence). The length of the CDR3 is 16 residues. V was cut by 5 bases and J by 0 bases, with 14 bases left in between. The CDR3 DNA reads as TGTGCCAGCAGCCACCGTACAGCTTACTCTGGAAACACCATATATTTT. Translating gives CASSHRTAYSGNTIYF.

The DNA of the CDR3 is TGCGCCAGCAGACTGTTATCTACAGTGAACACTGAAGCTTTCTTT. Amino acids: CASRLLSTVNTEAFF. This rearrangement joins TRBV10-2 to TRBJ1-1; D unresolved. In germline, CDR1 is WSHSY, CDR2 SAAADI. CDR3 length: 15 amino acids. The V and J ends lost 6 bases and 0 bases respectively, with 14 bases between them.

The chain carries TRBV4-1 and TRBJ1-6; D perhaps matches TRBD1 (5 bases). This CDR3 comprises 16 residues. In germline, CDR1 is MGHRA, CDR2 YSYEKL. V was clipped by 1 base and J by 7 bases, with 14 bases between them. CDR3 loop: CASSQVAWGSNSPLHF. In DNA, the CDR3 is TGCGCCAGCAGCCAAGTCGCTTGGGGGTCCAATTCACCCCTCCACTTT.

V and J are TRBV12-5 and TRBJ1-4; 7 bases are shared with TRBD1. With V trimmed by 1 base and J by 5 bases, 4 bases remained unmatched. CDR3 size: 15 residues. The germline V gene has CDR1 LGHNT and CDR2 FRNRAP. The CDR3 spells CASGLGQGINEKLFF. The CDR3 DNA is TGTGCTAGTGGTTTGGGACAGGGAATCAATGAAAAACTGTTTTTT.

This chain's CDR3 is CASSPPRGLYGYTF. The CDR3 region has the DNA TGTGCCAGCAGCCCGCCCAGGGGCCTCTATGGCTACACCTTC. The chain employs TRBV9 and TRBJ1-2; D perhaps matches TRBD1 (6 bases). V dropped 4 bases and J dropped 4 bases, with 14 bases sitting between them. The CDR3 has 14 residues. Germline CDR1 SGDLS, CDR2 YYNGEE.

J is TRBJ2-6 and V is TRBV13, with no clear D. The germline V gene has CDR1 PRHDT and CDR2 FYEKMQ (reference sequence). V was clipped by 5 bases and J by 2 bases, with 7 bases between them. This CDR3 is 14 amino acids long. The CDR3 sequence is CASSPNTGANVLTF. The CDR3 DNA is TGTGCCAGCAGCCCGAATACTGGGGCCAACGTCCTGACTTTC.

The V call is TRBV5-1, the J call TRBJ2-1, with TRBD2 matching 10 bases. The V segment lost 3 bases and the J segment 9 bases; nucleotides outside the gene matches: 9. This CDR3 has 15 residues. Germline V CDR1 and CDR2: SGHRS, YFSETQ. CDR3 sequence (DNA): TGCGCCAGCAGCTCCAGGACTAGCGGAGGGGTTGAGCAGTTCTTC. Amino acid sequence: CASSSRTSGGVEQFF.